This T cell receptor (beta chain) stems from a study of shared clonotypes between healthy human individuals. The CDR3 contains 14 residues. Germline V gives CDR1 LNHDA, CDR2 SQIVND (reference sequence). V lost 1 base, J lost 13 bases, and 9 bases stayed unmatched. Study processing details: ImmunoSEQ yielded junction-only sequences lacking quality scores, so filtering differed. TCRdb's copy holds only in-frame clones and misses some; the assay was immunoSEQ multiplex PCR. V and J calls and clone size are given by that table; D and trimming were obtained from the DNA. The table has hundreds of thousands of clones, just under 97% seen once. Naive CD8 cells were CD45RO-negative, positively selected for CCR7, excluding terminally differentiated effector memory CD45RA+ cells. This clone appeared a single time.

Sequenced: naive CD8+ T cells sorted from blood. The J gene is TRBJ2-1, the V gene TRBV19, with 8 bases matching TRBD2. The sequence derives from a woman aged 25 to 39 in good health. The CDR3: CASSIGTSLIEQFF. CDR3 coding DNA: TGTGCCAGTAGTATAGGGACTAGCTTAATCGAACAGTTCTTC.